A single sample gave rise to the 8 T cell receptor beta chains below, sequenced in a study of T cell responses to AZD1222 COVID-19 vaccine. Here immunoSEQ multiplex PCR was the method, and the copy in TCRdb shows in-frame clones only, minus some. The sample yields about 190,000 clones, 87% seen once. The input for sequencing was peripheral blood, taken on day 0 of MenACWY control vaccination. These receptors came from an adult in good health.

The V call is TRBV19, the J call TRBJ2-1, with 10 bases that match TRBD2. Germline CDR1 LNHDA, CDR2 SQIVND (reference sequence). There are 17 residues in the CDR3. The J segment lost 7 bases and the V segment lost 7 bases, leaving 16 bases of the junction unmatched. The CDR3 DNA sequence: TGTGCCAGTACCCAGTATATCAGCGGGAGGGCAGGAAATGAGCAGTTCTTC. Its protein is CASTQYISGRAGNEQFF.

The chain recombines TRBV5-1 with TRBJ1-2; D is possibly TRBD1 (6 bases). The CDR3 covers 14 residues. The germline gives CDR1 SGHRS, CDR2 YFSETQ. The V gene lost 4 bases and the J gene lost 4 bases, with 14 bases spanning the gap. The CDR3 loop is CASSPQDSSYGYTF. The CDR3 DNA is TGCGCCAGCAGCCCCCAGGACAGCAGCTATGGCTACACCTTC.

The chain has TRBV6-5 and TRBJ1-6; the D is unclear. The CDR3 is made up of 15 amino acids. Germline CDR1 reads MNHEY; CDR2 reads SVGAGI. V lost 6 bases and J lost 4, with 13 bases in between. The CDR3 nucleotides are TGTGCCAGCAGGGTTGACGGCAAATATAATTCACCCCTCCACTTT. Protein product: CASRVDGKYNSPLHF.

The V gene is TRBV10-3, the J gene TRBJ2-3; 9 positions match TRBD1. This CDR3 contains 18 residues. Germline loops: CDR1 ENHRY, CDR2 SYGVKD. Losses at the gene ends were 4 bases for V and 2 bases for J; bases not matched to a gene: 13. The CDR3 DNA reads TGTGCCATCAGTGCTTTCTGGGGACAGGGATCGACCACAGATACGCAGTATTTT. Translated, it gives CAISAFWGQGSTTDTQYF.

The rearrangement joins TRBV27 to TRBJ2-7; the D call may be TRBD1 or TRBD2 (6 bases each). Germline CDR1 is MNHEY and CDR2 is SMNVEV (reference sequence). The ends were cut back, 6 bases at V and 1 base at J, with 16 bases in the middle. The CDR3 totals 15 residues. CDR3 sequence: CASSSWGAPSYEQYF. In DNA, the CDR3 is TGTGCCAGCAGCTCATGGGGGGCTCCATCCTACGAGCAGTACTTC.

The J gene is TRBJ1-4, the V gene TRBV21-1; the table's D call, TRBD1, has no DNA check behind it. TRBV21-1 counts as a pseudogene. This CDR3 is built from 13 residues. CDR3 nucleotides: TGTGCCAGCGGGACAGGGGTTCAGGAAAAACTGTTTTTT. Translated: CASGTGVQEKLFF.

The V call is TRBV6-6, the J call TRBJ1-6; 7 nucleotides match TRBD1. From germline, CDR1 is MNHNY and CDR2 SVGAGI (reference sequence). The CDR3 has 15 amino acids. The junction had 9 bases not matched to a gene; V was cut back by 6 bases and J by 7 bases. The CDR3 here is CASRAPGQTNSPLHF. DNA of the CDR3: TGTGCCAGCAGGGCACCGGGACAGACAAATTCACCCCTCCACTTT.

The chain is built from TRBV4-2 and TRBJ1-5, with unresolved D. V lost 0 bases and J lost 5, with 5 bases in between. The CDR3 sequence is 13 residues long. Germline V lookup: CDR1 LGHNA, CDR2 YNFKEQ. In DNA, the CDR3 is TGTGCCAGCAGCCAAGAGGTCGATCAGCCCCAGCATTTT. The encoded protein is CASSQEVDQPQHF.